The next 25 T cell receptor beta chains were all read from a single sample in a study of cytomegalovirus exposure and HLA in healthy donors. The primer mix had 60 Vbeta and 13 Jbeta primers. TCRdb keeps only in-frame clones here, not all; method: immunoSEQ multiplex PCR. In the table there are roughly 80,000 clones, 67% of which are singletons. The sequenced sample consisted of PBMCs. The receptors come from a woman aged 45-59 years in good health and CMV-seropositive.

The chain recombines TRBV5-5 with TRBJ2-2; 9 bases map to TRBD1. The germline CDR1 and CDR2 sequences are SGHKS and YYEKEE (reference sequence). J was trimmed by 3 bases and V by 1 base; bases with no gene match: 1. The CDR3 loop spans 15 amino acids. The CDR3 is CASSLWTGDTGELFF. The DNA of the CDR3 is TGTGCCAGCAGCTTGTGGACAGGGGACACCGGGGAGCTGTTTTTT.

Only a few counts were recorded for this clone. This chain connects TRBV5-8 to TRBJ2-3; 13 bases line up with TRBD2. The germline CDR1 and CDR2 sequences are SGHTS and YDEGEE. CDR3 size: 17 residues. J lost 4 bases, V lost 1 base, and 6 bases had no gene match. As DNA, the CDR3 is TGTGCCAGCAGCTTGCAACTAGCGGGGGGGCTCCCAGATACGCAGTATTTT. Its translation: CASSLQLAGGLPDTQYF.

The table lists this clone with a few counts. The chain is built from TRBV7-3 and TRBJ2-3; TRBD2 agrees at 12 bases. J was trimmed by 2 bases and V by 5 bases; bases with no gene match: 5. The CDR3 length is 16 residues. CDR1 and CDR2 (germline): SGHTA, FQGTGA. The CDR3 loop is CASSLWTSGATDTQYF. CDR3 in DNA: TGTGCCAGCAGCCTCTGGACTAGCGGGGCCACAGATACGCAGTATTTT.

The V call is TRBV15, the J call TRBJ1-4; D may be TRBD1 (5 bases). The length of the CDR3 is 16 residues. With 5 bases removed from V and 4 bases from J, the gap between germline ends came to 17 bases. Germline-derived CDR1 and CDR2 are LNHNV and YYDKDF (reference sequence). The CDR3 region is CATSPLKTASNEKLFF. CDR3 coding DNA: TGTGCCACCAGCCCGCTTAAGACAGCCAGTAATGAAAAACTGTTTTTT. The full variable domain, in which reference TRBV15 and TRBJ1-4 provide the parts outside the CDR3, is DAMVIQNPRYQVTQFGKPVTLSCSQTLNHNVMYWYQQKSSQAPKLLFHYYDKDFNNEADTPDNFQSRRPNTSFCFLDIRSPGLGDTAMYLCATSPLKTASNEKLFFGSGTQLSVL.

The chain recombines TRBV5-1 with TRBJ1-5; a possible D gene is TRBD1 (6 bases). CDR1 SGHRS and CDR2 YFSETQ come from the germline V gene. The CDR3 has 16 residues. The V end lost 4 bases, the J end lost 3 bases, and 17 bases lay between the germline ends. CDR3 residues: CASSPFPDSYNQPQHF. As DNA, the CDR3 is TGCGCCAGCAGCCCCTTCCCGGACAGCTACAATCAGCCCCAGCATTTT.

V usage is TRBV13 and J usage is TRBJ2-3; 8 nucleotides line up with TRBD2. The germline V gene has CDR1 PRHDT and CDR2 FYEKMQ (reference sequence). The J segment lost 0 bases and the V segment lost 5 bases, leaving 10 bases of the junction unmatched. CDR3 length equals 17 residues. DNA of the CDR3: TGTGCCAGCAGCCCCCGGGGGGGGCGTGATAGCACAGATACGCAGTATTTT. It is translated as CASSPRGGRDSTDTQYF.

The rearrangement uses TRBV9 and TRBJ1-3, with 8 bases matching TRBD1. V shed 1 base and J 0 bases; nucleotides not matched to a gene: 6. Germline V gene data show CDR1 as SGDLS and CDR2 as YYNGEE. The CDR3 extends over 17 amino acids. The CDR3 DNA sequence: TGTGCCAGCAGCGTATTTGGGACAGGCGACTCTGGAAACACCATATATTTT. This sequence encodes CASSVFGTGDSGNTIYF.

This chain links TRBV6-1 with TRBJ1-5; TRBD1 is a possible D gene (5 bases). Trimming cost V 2 bases and J 3 bases, with 8 bases left between them. The germline V gene has CDR1 MNHNS and CDR2 SASEGT. This CDR3 has 14 residues. CDR3 region: CASSENRINQPQHF. CDR3 nucleotide sequence: TGTGCCAGCAGTGAAAACAGGATCAATCAGCCCCAGCATTTT.

This rearrangement joins TRBV11-3 to TRBJ1-1, with D possibly TRBD1 on 5 matching bases. The CDR3 sequence is 12 residues long. The germline CDR1 and CDR2 sequences are SGHNT and YENEEA. The ends were cut back, 5 bases at V and 8 bases at J, with 12 bases in the middle. CDR3 sequence reads: CASSGHDREAFF. The CDR3 bases are TGTGCCAGCAGCGGACATGACAGAGAAGCTTTCTTT.

The V gene is TRBV7-9, the J gene TRBJ1-2; 8 nucleotides line up with TRBD1. The V and J ends lost 0 bases and 4 bases, in that order; junction bases with no gene match: 4. This CDR3 contains 15 residues. The germline CDR1 and CDR2 sequences are SEHNR and FQNEAQ (reference sequence). This CDR3 is CASSLAGQGSYGYTF. For the CDR3, the DNA is TGTGCCAGCAGCTTAGCTGGACAGGGAAGCTATGGCTACACCTTC.

This chain uses TRBV6-1 with TRBJ2-7; maybe TRBD1 (6 bases). This CDR3 is 14 amino acids long. Trimming left V 4 bases short and J 6 bases short, with 16 bases between. CDR1 and CDR2 from the germline V gene are MNHNS and SASEGT. In DNA, the CDR3 is TGTGCCAGCAGTGCTTACAGGGTAGTCGTCGAGCAGTACTTC. Protein product: CASSAYRVVVEQYF.

This clone was observed a handful of times. V is TRBV6-1 and J is TRBJ1-5; TRBD1 might be the D (5 bases). V dropped 6 bases and J dropped 6 bases, with 18 bases sitting between them. This CDR3 is built from 15 residues. CDR1 is MNHNS, CDR2 SASEGT, per germline. The CDR3 is CASSGGPAGGQPQHF. The CDR3 nucleotides read TGTGCCAGCAGCGGTGGCCCGGCGGGGGGTCAGCCCCAGCATTTT.

The gene calls are TRBV9 and TRBJ2-1; 7 nucleotides line up with TRBD1. CDR3 length: 14 residues. Trimming at V came to 4 bases and at J to 7 bases, leaving 8 bases not matched to a gene. Per germline, CDR1 SGDLS and CDR2 YYNGEE. CDR3 coding DNA: TGTGCCAGCAGCCCCTGGGACAGCACAAATGAGCAGTTCTTC. It is translated as CASSPWDSTNEQFF.

The gene calls are TRBV23-1 and TRBJ2-7, with D unresolved. TRBV23-1 qualifies as an ORF whose function is uncertain. Trimming took off 6 bases at V and 0 bases at J, with 12 bases between the two ends. This CDR3 region has 14 residues. CDR3 in amino acids: CASRERTSSYEQYV. CDR3 nucleotides: TGCGCCAGCAGAGAGCGCACCAGCTCCTACGAGCAGTACGTC.

CDR3 DNA: TGCAGCGCCCAGACTAGCCTCTCCTACGAGCAGTACTTC. It is translated as CSAQTSLSYEQYF. V and J are TRBV29-1 and TRBJ2-7, with 7 bases that match TRBD2. There are 13 residues in the CDR3. The V and J ends lost 7 bases and 0 bases, in that order; junction bases with no gene match: 6. CDR1 and CDR2 from the germline V gene are SQVTM and ANQGSEA.

This clone was picked up a small number of times. The CDR3 nucleotides are TGTGCCAGCAAGGTCCAGGGTCTGCAGAACACTGAAGCTTTCTTT. This translates into CASKVQGLQNTEAFF. The chain employs TRBV5-4 and TRBJ1-1; D perhaps matches TRBD1 (5 bases). V gave up 6 bases and J gave up 1 base, with 16 bases separating them. This CDR3 has 15 amino acids. The germline CDR1 and CDR2 sequences are SGHNT and YYREEE (reference sequence).

This chain connects TRBV6-6 to TRBJ1-5; tentative D call: TRBD1 (5 bases). CDR1 is MNHNY and CDR2 is SVGAGI in the germline V gene (reference sequence). This CDR3 is built from 15 residues. Trimming pared 6 bases from V and 2 bases from J, leaving 14 bases between. CDR3 in DNA: TGTGCCAGCAGCCACTCCGACAGTCGCAATCAGCCCCAGCATTTT. Protein sequence: CASSHSDSRNQPQHF.

Only one count was recorded for this clone. The rearrangement links TRBV2 to TRBJ1-2; no clear D gene. Germline assignment: CDR1 SNHLY and CDR2 FYNNEI. The V and J ends lost 3 bases and 4 bases respectively, with 15 bases between them. This CDR3 region has 15 residues. The chain's CDR3 is CASSDWAGLGYGYTF. The CDR3 DNA follows: TGTGCCAGCAGTGATTGGGCAGGCCTGGGCTATGGCTACACCTTC.

This rearrangement joins TRBV6-4 to TRBJ2-1, with D possibly matching TRBD1 (5 bases). Trimming took 6 bases from V and 7 from J, leaving 13 bases between them. Per germline, CDR1 MRHNA and CDR2 SNTAGT. This CDR3 is 13 amino acids long. CDR3 sequence (DNA): TGTGCCAGCAGCCTTTCAGGGCGTAATGAGCAGTTCTTC. Translated, it gives CASSLSGRNEQFF.

The chain is built from TRBV18 and TRBJ1-6, with TRBD1 as a possible D gene (5 bases). V lost 2 bases to trimming and J lost 0 bases, with 14 bases between them. The length of the CDR3 is 18 residues. Per the germline V gene, CDR1 is KGHSH and CDR2 is LQKENI. The CDR3 spells CASSPFQGGRSYNSPLHF. The CDR3 bases are TGTGCCAGCTCACCATTTCAGGGAGGCCGCTCCTATAATTCACCCCTCCACTTT.

V usage is TRBV7-2 and J usage is TRBJ2-5; D perhaps matches TRBD2 (6 bases). The CDR3 totals 18 residues. The V and J ends lost 3 bases and 4 bases respectively, with 24 bases between them. Per the germline V gene, CDR1 is SGHTA and CDR2 is FQGNSA. Here the CDR3 reads CASSFNFGTQNWGETQYF. CDR3 DNA: TGTGCCAGCAGCTTTAACTTCGGGACTCAAAATTGGGGAGAGACCCAGTACTTC.

A single count supports this clone. The chain has TRBV19 and TRBJ1-1, with D tentatively TRBD1 (5 bases). The CDR3 is 12 amino acids. The V end lost 7 bases, the J end lost 0 bases, and 6 bases lay between the germline ends. Per germline, CDR1 LNHDA and CDR2 SQIVND (reference sequence). The CDR3 loop is CASNRLNTEAFF. DNA for the CDR3: TGTGCCAGTAACAGGCTGAACACTGAAGCTTTCTTT.

This chain connects TRBV19 to TRBJ1-6; 8 bases match TRBD1. Per the germline V gene, CDR1 is LNHDA and CDR2 is SQIVND (reference sequence). CDR3 length equals 14 residues. Trimming took 6 bases from V and 11 from J; bases not matched to a gene: 9. The DNA for the CDR3 is TGTGCCAGTAGCCCGGACAGGGATTTAGCACCCCTCCACTTT. This sequence encodes CASSPDRDLAPLHF. The full variable domain, rest sourced from reference TRBV19 and TRBJ1-6, is DGGITQSPKYLFRKEGQNVTLSCEQNLNHDAMYWYRQDPGQGLRLIYYSQIVNDFQKGDIAEGYSVSREKKESFPLTVTSAQKNPTAFYLCASSPDRDLAPLHFGNGTRLTVT.

In regard to this clone: The same CDR3 arises from other DNA sequences in this sample as well. The chain joins TRBV25-1 to TRBJ2-5, with D possibly TRBD2 on 5 matching bases. Per germline, CDR1 MGHDK and CDR2 SYGVNS. V shed 8 bases and J shed 3 bases, with 19 bases lying between them. This CDR3 contains 15 residues. CDR3 nucleotide sequence: TGTGCCAGCGCCGAAGAGGGATTTCCCAAAGAGACCCAGTACTTC. Amino acids: CASAEEGFPKETQYF.

V is TRBV6-1 and J is TRBJ1-2, with D possibly matching TRBD1 (6 bases). Germline lookup yields CDR1 MNHNS and CDR2 SASEGT. The CDR3 covers 15 residues. With 0 bases removed from V and 6 bases from J, the gap between germline ends came to 14 bases. CDR3 sequence (DNA): TGTGCCAGCAGTGAAGCTTGGGACATCTGGGATGGCTACACCTTC. Protein product: CASSEAWDIWDGYTF.